Presented here are 30 T cell receptor beta chains from one specimen sequenced in a study of CD8 T cells in ankylosing spondylitis. MiXCR was run by TCRdb on the 5' RACE reads, yielding one entry per CDR3 protein. The data contain some 400,000 distinct CDR3 sequences, 20% to 25% of them singletons. Study outcomes and limitations: Seemingly distinctive of ankylosing spondylitis blood was a TCR beta motif formed by eight highly homologous variants.

Which antigens these TCRs recognize remains unknown. Sequenced sample: blood, either unsorted or a sorted T cell fraction (not recorded which). These receptors originate from a male donor with ankylosing spondylitis.

As concerns this clonotype: A much larger clone lies one base from this, so it may be a read error. The V gene is TRBV12-3 or TRBV12-4, the J gene TRBJ1-4; no reliable D call. Trimming pared 1 base from V and 7 bases from J, leaving 10 bases between. This CDR3 has 14 residues. For the CDR3, the DNA is TGTGCCAGCAGTTTAGAAAAGGGCTGTGAAAAACTGTTTTTT. The encoded protein is CASSLEKGCEKLFF.

The J gene is TRBJ2-7, the V gene TRBV6-2 or TRBV6-3; D unclear. The CDR3 runs 12 residues. Germline V lookup: CDR1 MNHEY, CDR2 SVGEGT. The V gene lost 2 bases and the J gene lost 5 bases, with 7 bases spanning the gap. DNA of the CDR3: TGTGCCAGCAGTTACGAGTTCCACGAGCAGTACTTC. As protein: CASSYEFHEQYF.

The genes are TRBV6-1 and TRBJ2-1; 8 bases are a match to TRBD2. With 4 bases clipped from V and 4 bases from J, the junction kept 3 bases outside the gene matches. Germline V gene data show CDR1 as MNHNS and CDR2 as SASEGT. The CDR3 runs to 14 residues. DNA of the CDR3: TGTGCCAGCAGTGGGGGACTAGATTACAATGAGCAGTTCTTC. This translates into CASSGGLDYNEQFF.

CDR3 residues: CSARGVSGSYEQYF. The CDR3 bases are TGCAGTGCTAGAGGAGTTAGCGGGAGCTACGAGCAGTACTTC. The J gene is TRBJ2-7, the V gene TRBV20-1, with 9 positions matching TRBD2. The CDR3 contains 14 residues. With V trimmed by 1 base and J by 3 bases, 4 bases remained unmatched. Germline values: CDR1 DFQATT, CDR2 SNEGSKA (reference sequence).

Many counts were recorded for this clonotype. The V gene is TRBV29-1, the J gene TRBJ2-1; D gene ambiguous. The germline CDR1 and CDR2 sequences are SQVTM and ANQGSEA. The CDR3 extends over 10 amino acids. V lost 5 bases to trimming and J lost 7 bases, with 6 bases between them. The CDR3 DNA reads as TGCAGCGTTTCAAGGAATGAGCAGTTCTTC. Translating gives CSVSRNEQFF.

The J gene is TRBJ2-3, the V gene TRBV7-6; D possibly corresponds to TRBD2 (5 bases). This CDR3 is built from 13 residues. Germline assignment: CDR1 SGHVS and CDR2 FNYEAQ. V lost 5 bases, J lost 5 bases, and 11 bases lay in between. The CDR3 protein is CASSERVVDTQYF. The CDR3 bases are TGTGCCAGCAGCGAGAGGGTAGTAGATACGCAGTATTTT.

In this sample, this clonotype turned up a few times. The chain is built from TRBV25-1 and TRBJ2-3, with D possibly matching TRBD1 (5 bases). V was trimmed by 5 bases and J by 2 bases, leaving 8 bases between them. The CDR3 length is 13 residues. Germline V gene lookup returns CDR1 MGHDK and CDR2 SYGVNS. Here the CDR3 reads CASSQTDTDTQYF. In nucleotides, the CDR3 is TGTGCCAGCAGTCAGACAGACACAGATACGCAGTATTTT. Full variable domain (outside the CDR3, taken from reference TRBV25-1 and TRBJ2-3): EADIYQTPRYLVIGTGKKITLECSQTMGHDKMYWYQQDPGMELHLIHYSYGVNSTEKGDLSSESTVSRIRTEHFPLTLESARPSHTSQYLCASSQTDTDTQYFGPGTRLTVL.

V gene TRBV20-1 combines with J gene TRBJ2-1; 7 bases are a match to TRBD1. With 0 bases clipped from V and 7 bases from J, the junction kept 9 bases outside the gene matches. Germline-derived CDR1 and CDR2 are DFQATT and SNEGSKA (reference sequence). The CDR3 loop spans 15 amino acids. The CDR3 DNA follows: TGCAGTGCTAGAGACCGACAGGGATTTGATAATGAGCAGTTCTTC. Amino acids: CSARDRQGFDNEQFF.

This clonotype occurred a few times. The chain is built from TRBV20-1 and TRBJ2-7, with 10 nucleotides matching TRBD1. Germline V CDR1 and CDR2: DFQATT, SNEGSKA (reference sequence). Trimming cost V 0 bases and J 2 bases; bases outside gene matches: 7. CDR3 size: 16 residues. The CDR3 sequence: CSARDPMTGGPYEQYF. The CDR3 nucleotides are TGCAGTGCTAGAGATCCAATGACAGGGGGCCCCTACGAGCAGTACTTC.

The V and J genes are TRBV5-1 and TRBJ1-5; D unclear. Germline V lookup: CDR1 SGHRS, CDR2 YFSETQ. V lost 0 bases to trimming and J lost 1 base, with 8 bases between them. The CDR3 covers 15 residues. CDR3 sequence reads: CASSLAAGSNQPQHF. The DNA of the CDR3 is TGCGCCAGCAGCTTGGCGGCGGGAAGCAATCAGCCCCAGCATTTT.

This clonotype has just a few counts. The chain recombines TRBV12-3 or TRBV12-4 with TRBJ2-1; 10 positions agree with TRBD2. With V trimmed by 6 bases and J by 4 bases, 3 bases remained unmatched. The CDR3 covers 14 residues. CDR3 DNA: TGTGCCAGCAGAGGACTAGCGGATTACAATGAGCAGTTCTTC. This sequence encodes CASRGLADYNEQFF.

This clonotype was counted many times. The chain employs TRBV30 and TRBJ2-2, with TRBD2 identical over 8 bases. Germline assignment: CDR1 GTSNPN and CDR2 SVGIG (reference sequence). The CDR3 length is 14 residues. V dropped 8 bases and J dropped 1; count of bases not matched to a gene: 6. Here the CDR3 DNA reads TGTGCCGCGGGGGGCGGGGTGAACACCGGGGAGCTGTTTTTT. Protein sequence: CAAGGGVNTGELFF.

A few counts support this clonotype. V usage is TRBV5-6 and J usage is TRBJ2-1; 8 bases fit TRBD2. V was pared by 2 bases and J by 3 bases, with 7 bases of the junction left unmatched. There are 16 residues in the CDR3. Per germline, CDR1 SGHDT and CDR2 YYEEEE. CDR3 DNA: TGTGCCAGCAGCTTATTTGGGACTAGGTACTACAATGAGCAGTTCTTC. As protein: CASSLFGTRYYNEQFF.

Ten or more counts support this clonotype. V gene TRBV4-2 combines with J gene TRBJ2-1; possibly TRBD1 or TRBD2 for D (5 bases each). The ends were cut back, 0 bases at V and 5 bases at J, with 11 bases in the middle. This CDR3 region has 15 residues. Per germline, CDR1 LGHNA and CDR2 YNFKEQ. The DNA for the CDR3 is TGTGCCAGCAGCCAAGATTTGGGGGACCACAATGAGCAGTTCTTC. Its protein is CASSQDLGDHNEQFF.

This clonotype was recorded a few times. The chain combines TRBV5-6 with TRBJ1-2; D remains ambiguous. The germline V and J ends were trimmed by 4 bases and 4 bases, with 14 bases remaining between them. The CDR3 is made up of 14 amino acids. The germline V gene encodes CDR1 SGHDT and CDR2 YYEEEE. The CDR3 here is CASSQKMLAYGYTF. For the CDR3, the DNA is TGTGCCAGCAGCCAAAAGATGTTGGCCTATGGCTACACCTTC.

The J gene is TRBJ2-7, the V gene TRBV7-8; 9 bases are a match to TRBD1. Germline V gene lookup returns CDR1 SGHVS and CDR2 FQNEAQ. The trim removed 3 bases at V and 11 bases at J, leaving 8 bases unmatched. This CDR3 contains 13 residues. This chain's CDR3 is CASSLTRQGVEYF. The CDR3 DNA reads as TGTGCCAGCAGCTTGACAAGACAGGGGGTTGAGTACTTC.

This clonotype was seen more than once but under ten times. The chain links TRBV20-1 to TRBJ1-4; TRBD1 is a possible D gene (5 bases). Germline V gene data show CDR1 as DFQATT and CDR2 as SNEGSKA (reference sequence). This CDR3 region has 15 residues. V was clipped by 1 base and J by 0 bases, with 9 bases between them. The CDR3, as DNA: TGCAGTGCTAGAGGGTGGACACCAACTAATGAAAAACTGTTTTTT. Protein: CSARGWTPTNEKLFF.

The V and J genes are TRBV20-1 and TRBJ2-7, with TRBD2 matching 10 bases. Germline V lookup: CDR1 DFQATT, CDR2 SNEGSKA (reference sequence). V gave up 3 bases and J gave up 2 bases; unmatched junction bases: 7. This CDR3 spans 15 amino acids. The CDR3 spells CSASKASGGTYEQYF. DNA of the CDR3: TGCAGTGCTAGCAAGGCTAGCGGGGGAACCTACGAGCAGTACTTC.

This clonotype turned up a few times. The J gene is TRBJ2-1, the V gene TRBV11-3; weak D call: TRBD2 (5 bases). CDR3 length: 14 amino acids. The ends were cut back, 7 bases at V and 1 base at J, with 11 bases in the middle. Germline-derived CDR1 and CDR2 are SGHNT and YENEEA. The CDR3: CASNLASSYNEQFF. The CDR3 coding sequence is TGTGCCAGCAACCTAGCCTCATCCTACAATGAGCAGTTCTTC.

The chain couples TRBV27 to TRBJ2-1; 7 bases line up with TRBD2. V gave up 5 bases and J gave up 1 base; unmatched junction bases: 11. The CDR3 is 17 residues long. CDR1 MNHEY and CDR2 SMNVEV come from the germline V gene (reference sequence). The CDR3 protein is CASSDQGEGRSYNEQFF. The CDR3 DNA sequence: TGTGCCAGCAGTGACCAAGGGGAGGGCCGATCCTACAATGAGCAGTTCTTC.

Only a few counts were recorded for this clonotype. The V gene is TRBV6-5, the J gene TRBJ2-1; 7 positions match TRBD2. The V and J ends lost 2 bases and 5 bases, in that order; junction bases with no gene match: 9. This CDR3 is built from 16 residues. The germline V gene has CDR1 MNHEY and CDR2 SVGAGI. The CDR3 spells CASSYRGGRADNEQFF. In DNA, the CDR3 is TGTGCCAGCAGTTACCGAGGCGGGAGAGCAGACAATGAGCAGTTCTTC.

This clonotype came up once. The V gene is TRBV20-1, the J gene TRBJ2-3; D may be TRBD2 (5 bases). V lost 4 bases and J 6 bases, leaving 11 bases between the germline ends. The CDR3 is made up of 12 amino acids. Germline V gives CDR1 DFQATT, CDR2 SNEGSKA (reference sequence). The CDR3 DNA follows: TGCAGTGCTACCCCAAGAGGGGATACGCAGTATTTT. Translating it yields CSATPRGDTQYF.

CDR3 nucleotide sequence: TGCAGTGCTAGTGGTGCGGGAGGGCCCTTTCTGGATGAGCAGTTCTTC. This translates into CSASGAGGPFLDEQFF. The chain links TRBV20-1 to TRBJ2-1; 9 nucleotides align to TRBD2. The trim removed 3 bases at V and 8 bases at J, leaving 14 bases unmatched. This CDR3 is 16 amino acids long. The germline V gene has CDR1 DFQATT and CDR2 SNEGSKA (reference sequence).

This clonotype was seen a handful of times. This sequence joins TRBV20-1 and TRBJ1-1; D is uncertain. This CDR3 is 11 amino acids long. Looked up from germline, CDR1 is DFQATT and CDR2 is SNEGSKA (reference sequence). V was pared by 1 base and J by 11 bases, with 11 bases between. The CDR3 bases are TGCAGTGCTAGAGTGGCTTTAGAGGCTTTCTTT. Its protein product is CSARVALEAFF.

This chain uses TRBV11-2 with TRBJ2-1; unclear D gene. The germline gives CDR1 SGHAT, CDR2 FQNNGV. This CDR3 is 13 amino acids long. V was pared by 5 bases and J by 7 bases, with 12 bases between. The CDR3 loop is CASSLLRQNEQFF. CDR3 in DNA: TGTGCCAGCAGCCTACTAAGGCAGAATGAGCAGTTCTTC.

This clonotype occurred a few times. The J gene is TRBJ2-2, the V gene TRBV29-1, with 8 bases aligning to TRBD1. The V gene end was trimmed by 6 bases and the J gene end by 8 bases; junction bases not matched to a gene: 14. The CDR3 is 15 amino acids. CDR1 is SQVTM and CDR2 is ANQGSEA in the germline V gene. The CDR3 spells CSVGSSNRGVGELFF. In nucleotides, the CDR3 is TGCAGCGTGGGATCCTCAAACAGGGGGGTGGGGGAGCTGTTTTTT.

The chain combines TRBV20-1 with TRBJ2-5, with TRBD2 matching over 8 bases. With V trimmed by 6 bases and J by 7 bases, 10 bases remained unmatched. Germline lookup yields CDR1 DFQATT and CDR2 SNEGSKA (reference sequence). CDR3 length: 13 residues. The CDR3 reads CSASPSGSGTQYF. In DNA, the CDR3 is TGCAGTGCCTCTCCGAGCGGGAGTGGGACCCAGTACTTC.

This clonotype was detected only a few times. V usage is TRBV7-9 and J usage is TRBJ1-5; no clear D. Germline V gene sequence: CDR1 SEHNR, CDR2 FQNEAQ (reference sequence). The CDR3 consists of 14 residues. Deletions cut 2 bases from V and 3 bases from J, with 8 bases between. The CDR3 loop reads CASSLPGPNQPQHF. The DNA for the CDR3 is TGTGCCAGCAGCTTACCGGGTCCCAATCAGCCCCAGCATTTT. The variable domain in full, with the rest retrieved from reference TRBV7-9 and TRBJ1-5, is DTGVSQNPRHKITKRGQNVTFRCDPISEHNRLYWYRQTLGQGPEFLTYFQNEAQLEKSRLLSDRFSAERPKGSFSTLEIQRTEQGDSAMYLCASSLPGPNQPQHFGDGTRLSIL.

This clonotype was observed at least ten times. CDR3 in amino acids: CSASLAPEAGELFF. The CDR3 coding sequence is TGCAGTGCCTCGCTAGCTCCCGAAGCCGGGGAGCTGTTTTTT. The chain recombines TRBV20-1 with TRBJ2-2; tentatively, D is TRBD2 (5 bases). V lost 6 bases and J lost 6, with 17 bases in between. The CDR3 has 14 amino acids. The germline V gene encodes CDR1 DFQATT and CDR2 SNEGSKA (reference sequence).

Written as DNA, the CDR3 is TGTGCCATCCCCTTGGGGGAGGGCCTAAATGAGCAGTTCTTC. Protein sequence: CAIPLGEGLNEQFF. The chain joins TRBV6-2 or TRBV6-3 to TRBJ2-1, with 7 bases that match TRBD2. V shed 10 bases and J 7 bases; nucleotides not matched to a gene: 13. The CDR3 consists of 14 residues. Germline V gene sequence: CDR1 MNHEY, CDR2 SVGEGT.